This T cell receptor (beta chain) was profiled in a study of T cell responses to AZD1222 COVID-19 vaccine. Study-level findings and limits: Donors were chiefly white British, with a greater number of females, and clonal diversity was perhaps underestimated. Targeting of unmutated variant regions was reportedly seen in nearly half of spike-specific TCRs. Only a handful of AZD1222 recipients, six or seven in all, had baseline seropositivity.

With regard to this clone: Its antigen is unknown.

Trimming shortened V by 0 bases and J by 6 bases, and 9 bases separated the two germline ends. Germline V CDR1 and CDR2: MNHNY, SVGAGI (reference sequence). The CDR3 is 14 residues long. Sequencing used immunoSEQ multiplex PCR; TCRdb keeps in-frame clones, though not all of them. This table holds fewer than 55,000 clones, approximately 79% found once. The chain links TRBV6-6 to TRBJ2-1; D ambiguous. This TCR came from an adult in good health. The sequencing used peripheral blood, collected on day 0 of MenACWY control vaccination. The chain's CDR3 is CASSYSMAANEQFF. DNA for the CDR3: TGTGCCAGCAGTTACTCAATGGCGGCCAATGAGCAGTTCTTC.